The sample holds many counts of the clone carrying this T cell receptor beta chain. These data come from a study of read filtering for tumor transcriptome and immune sequencing. Molecular barcoded adaptors covering alpha/delta and beta/gamma chains were used on approximately 400 ng RNA. TCRdb processed the reads anew with MiXCR; each CDR3 protein has one entry. Here the sample spans about 39,000 distinct CDR3 sequences, roughly an eighth being singletons. The CDR3 contains 15 residues. With V trimmed by 5 bases and J by 3 bases, 7 bases remained unmatched. Germline loops: CDR1 MDHEN, CDR2 SYDVKM. The sequenced sample was a population of CD138-negative cells sorted from bone marrow. This clonotype originated in a donor at least 40 years old with multiple myeloma. V usage is TRBV28 and J usage is TRBJ1-1; TRBD1 matches 9 bases. CDR3 in amino acids: CASSDGTGFYTEAFF. CDR3 DNA sequence: TGTGCCAGCAGTGACGGGACAGGGTTTTACACTGAAGCTTTCTTT.